This T cell receptor beta chain was captured by sequencing in a study of shared clonotypes between healthy human individuals. The V segment lost 4 bases and the J segment 6 bases; nucleotides outside the gene matches: 12. The V gene's germline CDR1 is SGHDT and CDR2 YYEEEE. CDR3 length: 17 residues. This clone was observed a handful of times. Its matching antigen is unknown. The repertoire was sequenced with immunoSEQ multiplex PCR; TCRdb's copy has only in-frame clones and lacks some. The profile shows approximately 100,000 clones, roughly 66% of them singletons. Study findings and constraints: An anticipated effect of sequencing depth on clonotype sharing among donors was recognized. Blood alone was sampled, and tissue repertoires likely differ. Of the naive CD4 clonotypes, approximately 5% were shared across a handful of donors.

Sequencing was performed on memory CD8+ T cells sorted from blood. Subset indicated: CD45RO+ cells pooled with CCR7-negative TemRA cells. The source is a woman aged 30 to 39 in good health. This rearrangement joins TRBV5-6 to TRBJ1-4; 10 nucleotides align to TRBD1. The CDR3 loop is CASSRPRDRGRDEKLFF. The DNA of the CDR3 is TGTGCCAGCAGCCGGCCCCGGGACAGGGGAAGAGATGAAAAACTGTTTTTT.